This T cell receptor (beta chain) was recovered during a study of shared clonotypes between healthy human individuals. General study findings and limits: When naive CD4 clonotypes were compared across a few donors, about 5% were shared. Depth of sequencing was expected to influence donor clonotype sharing.

Per the original methods: As immunoSEQ supplied junction-only sequences (without quality scores), filtering differed. Measured with immunoSEQ multiplex PCR; TCRdb has only the in-frame clones, and not every one. V, J and clone size reflect that table, while D and trimming were determined from the DNA. The table records over 2 million clones, about 95% of them present only once. About this clone itself: Its antigen is currently unknown.

CD45RO-negative CD8 cells positively selected for CCR7 made up the naive population, which excluded terminally differentiated effector memory CD45RA+ cells. Every donor was a Caucasian adult from Nashville, Tennessee. The CDR3 loop spans 17 amino acids. Germline CDR1 SEHNR, CDR2 FQNEAQ (reference sequence). V was pared by 4 bases and J by 0 bases, with 19 bases between. Sequenced material: naive CD8+ T cells sorted from blood. The sequence came from a man between 18 and 35 years old in good health. This chain connects TRBV7-9 to TRBJ2-7; the D gene is possibly TRBD1 (6 bases). CDR3 residues: CASSSGGRGEGSYEQYF. DNA for the CDR3: TGTGCCAGCAGCTCCGGAGGCAGGGGAGAAGGCTCCTACGAGCAGTACTTC.